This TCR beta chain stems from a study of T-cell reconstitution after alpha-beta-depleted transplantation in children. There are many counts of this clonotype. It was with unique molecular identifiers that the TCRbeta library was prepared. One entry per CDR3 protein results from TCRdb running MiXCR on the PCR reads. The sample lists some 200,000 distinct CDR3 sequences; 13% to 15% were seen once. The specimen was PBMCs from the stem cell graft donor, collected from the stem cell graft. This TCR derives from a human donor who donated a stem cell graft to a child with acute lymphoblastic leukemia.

The chain's CDR3 is CASSLFGTGLSYEQYF. CDR3 nucleotide sequence: TGTGCCAGCAGCTTATTCGGGACAGGGTTATCCTACGAGCAGTACTTC. The chain uses TRBV7-8 and TRBJ2-7; the match to TRBD1 covers 9 bases. V lost 2 bases, J lost 1 base, and 6 bases stayed unmatched. CDR1 and CDR2 (germline): SGHVS, FQNEAQ. The CDR3 sequence is 16 residues long.